The 20 T cell receptor beta chains below all came from one sample that was sequenced in a study of naive and memory T cell subsets. Ligated cDNA underwent four rounds of PCR with nested alpha and beta constant region primers and SP2. TCRdb used MiXCR to reprocess the 5' RACE reads, holding one entry per CDR3 protein. The sample lists more than 50,000 distinct CDR3 sequences; approximately 8.5% were seen once. A UMI-containing oligonucleotide was joined by 3' ligation to the TCR cDNA template. The receptors originated from a female donor in good health.

This clonotype appeared a few times. This chain links TRBV13 with TRBJ1-5; 7 positions agree with TRBD1. This CDR3 is built from 14 residues. Germline CDR1 and CDR2: PRHDT and FYEKMQ (reference sequence). Trimming took 4 bases from V and 5 from J; bases not matched to a gene: 5. CDR3 sequence: CASSSGQVDQPQHF. The CDR3 bases are TGTGCCAGCAGCTCAGGACAGGTCGATCAGCCCCAGCATTTT.

This clonotype appeared a few times. The chain is built from TRBV27 and TRBJ2-7; 7 bases are a match to TRBD1. The length of the CDR3 is 13 residues. V trimming: 8 bases; J trimming: 2 bases; junction bases outside the gene matches: 6. CDR1 MNHEY and CDR2 SMNVEV come from the germline V gene (reference sequence). The CDR3 DNA is TGTGCCAGCGGACGACAGGGCCCCTACGAGCAGTACTTC. This sequence encodes CASGRQGPYEQYF.

At least ten counts were recorded for this clonotype. V is TRBV2 and J is TRBJ2-2; D unresolved. The CDR3 consists of 15 residues. Germline V CDR1 and CDR2: SNHLY, FYNNEI. The V and J ends lost 8 bases and 2 bases respectively, with 15 bases between them. The CDR3 protein is CASLPTVSNTGELFF. CDR3 sequence (DNA): TGTGCCAGCCTCCCAACAGTTAGTAACACCGGGGAGCTGTTTTTT.

This clonotype was seen many times. J is TRBJ2-7 and V is TRBV6-5, with 9 bases matching TRBD1. The germline CDR1 and CDR2 sequences are MNHEY and SVGAGI. This CDR3 is 16 amino acids long. The V gene end was trimmed by 6 bases and the J gene end by 2 bases; junction bases not matched to a gene: 11. As DNA, the CDR3 is TGTGCCAGCAGACCGGGACAGGGACCTTTTACCTACGAGCAGTACTTC. It is translated as CASRPGQGPFTYEQYF.

This clonotype has only a few counts. The rearrangement links TRBV5-5 to TRBJ1-1, with D perhaps matching TRBD1 (5 bases). Germline CDR1 is SGHKS and CDR2 is YYEKEE (reference sequence). V dropped 0 bases and J dropped 5 bases, with 23 bases sitting between them. CDR3 length: 18 residues. The DNA of the CDR3 is TGTGCCAGCAGCTTGGAGACAGAATCCCGTGAACGGTGGACTGAAGCTTTCTTT. It encodes CASSLETESRERWTEAFF.

By share, this clonotype ranks as medium-sized. V gene TRBV9 combines with J gene TRBJ1-2; TRBD1 matches at 9 bases. The germline CDR1 and CDR2 sequences are SGDLS and YYNGEE. V dropped 5 bases and J dropped 4; count of bases not matched to a gene: 6. The CDR3 has 14 amino acids. The CDR3 is CASSPGTGIYGYTF. CDR3 bases: TGTGCCAGCAGTCCCGGGACAGGGATCTATGGCTACACCTTC.

The rearrangement uses TRBV5-1 and TRBJ1-5; TRBD1 aligns across 8 bases. The CDR3 consists of 14 residues. CDR1 is SGHRS and CDR2 is YFSETQ in the germline V gene. J lost 5 bases, V lost 4 bases, and 5 bases had no gene match. This CDR3 reads CASSEGQVDQPQHF. The CDR3 bases are TGCGCCAGCAGCGAGGGACAGGTGGATCAGCCCCAGCATTTT.

This clonotype came up a few times. The chain links TRBV14 to TRBJ2-7; 11 nucleotides agree with TRBD2. The V and J ends lost 8 bases and 2 bases, in that order; junction bases with no gene match: 8. CDR1 SGHDN and CDR2 FVKESK come from the germline V gene. The CDR3 runs 15 residues. The CDR3 reads CASSGASGGPYEQYF. The CDR3 DNA reads as TGTGCCAGCTCCGGGGCTAGCGGGGGGCCCTACGAGCAGTACTTC.

This clonotype was picked up a small number of times. For the CDR3, the DNA is TGTGCCAGCAGCCCTACTTACATGGGGAACACTGAAGCTTTCTTT. It encodes CASSPTYMGNTEAFF. This chain connects TRBV7-9 to TRBJ1-1; D is unclear. CDR1 and CDR2 from the germline V gene are SEHNR and FQNEAQ (reference sequence). Trimming took off 5 bases at V and 1 base at J, with 14 bases between the two ends. This CDR3 contains 15 residues.

Concerning this clonotype: One end of the junction fails to match germline, which may point to a read error. The chain is built from TRBV11-2 and TRBJ1-6; D remains ambiguous. The CDR3 sequence is 11 residues long. CDR1 SGHAT and CDR2 FQNNGV come from the germline V gene. The CDR3 loop is CASSLGGRCDF. The CDR3 DNA sequence: TGTGCCAGCAGCTTAGGCGGCAGGTGTGACTTT.

This clonotype showed up just a few times. The chain has TRBV2 and TRBJ2-6, with D maybe TRBD1 (7 bases). CDR1 and CDR2 (germline): SNHLY, FYNNEI. V shed 6 bases and J shed 2 bases, with 11 bases lying between them. There are 15 residues in the CDR3. In nucleotides, the CDR3 is TGTGCCAGCAGCCTCAGGGGGGCTGGGGCCAACGTCCTGACTTTC. It encodes CASSLRGAGANVLTF.

This clonotype was seen once. J is TRBJ2-3 and V is TRBV20-1, with 8 bases that match TRBD2. The V gene end was trimmed by 7 bases and the J gene end by 4 bases; junction bases not matched to a gene: 16. CDR3 length: 16 amino acids. The germline V gene has CDR1 DFQATT and CDR2 SNEGSKA (reference sequence). The CDR3 spells CSGRTSFIVTADTQYF. DNA for the CDR3: TGCAGTGGAAGGACTAGCTTTATAGTTACGGCAGATACGCAGTATTTT.

The J gene is TRBJ2-3, the V gene TRBV7-3; 10 nucleotides line up with TRBD2. The CDR3 contains 16 residues. The V gene end was trimmed by 4 bases and the J gene end by 4 bases; junction bases not matched to a gene: 8. The germline V gene has CDR1 SGHTA and CDR2 FQGTGA. CDR3 sequence: CASSSDSGRRADTQYF. As DNA, the CDR3 is TGTGCCAGCAGCTCCGATAGCGGGAGGAGGGCAGATACGCAGTATTTT. The variable domain in full, completed from reference TRBV7-3 and TRBJ2-3, reads GAGVSQTPSNKVTEKGKYVELRCDPISGHTALYWYRQSLGQGPEFLIYFQGTGAADDSGLPNDRFFAVRPEGSVSTLKIQRTERGDSAVYLCASSSDSGRRADTQYFGPGTRLTVL.

The chain uses TRBV6-5 and TRBJ2-2; TRBD1 matches 7 bases. Trimming removed 5 bases from V and 6 bases from J; junction bases left unmatched: 6. In germline, CDR1 is MNHEY, CDR2 SVGAGI. The CDR3 spans 14 residues. CDR3: CASSRTGVPGELFF. The CDR3 DNA follows: TGTGCCAGCAGTCGCACAGGGGTCCCCGGGGAGCTGTTTTTT.

CDR3 in amino acids: CASSLSFVGHLEKLFF. CDR3 sequence (DNA): TGTGCCAGCAGTTTATCTTTCGTGGGACACCTTGAAAAACTGTTTTTT. The genes are TRBV27 and TRBJ1-4; D is perhaps TRBD1 (6 bases). This CDR3 is 16 amino acids long. Germline CDR1 is MNHEY and CDR2 is SMNVEV (reference sequence). The V gene lost 0 bases and the J gene lost 7 bases, with 15 bases spanning the gap.

This clonotype was counted many times. The J gene is TRBJ1-2, the V gene TRBV20-1; 10 bases are shared with TRBD1. CDR3 length equals 13 residues. The trim removed 5 bases at V and 6 bases at J, leaving 6 bases unmatched. The germline CDR1 and CDR2 sequences are DFQATT and SNEGSKA (reference sequence). The DNA for the CDR3 is TGCAGTGCTCTTGCCGGGACAGGGGATGGCTACACCTTC. Translation: CSALAGTGDGYTF.

In this sample, this clonotype turned up a few times. This chain uses TRBV20-1 with TRBJ2-1, with TRBD2 matching over 8 bases. Germline values: CDR1 DFQATT, CDR2 SNEGSKA (reference sequence). V trimming: 6 bases; J trimming: 0 bases; junction bases outside the gene matches: 13. CDR3 size: 17 residues. The CDR3 sequence: CSARSLAGLSSYNEQFF. DNA of the CDR3: TGCAGTGCGAGAAGCCTAGCGGGTCTGAGCTCCTACAATGAGCAGTTCTTC.

In this sample, this clonotype turned up a few times. V usage is TRBV6-5 and J usage is TRBJ2-1, with 11 bases matching TRBD2. The ends lost 5 bases at V and 7 bases at J; junction bases unmatched: 10. This CDR3 is built from 16 residues. CDR1 MNHEY and CDR2 SVGAGI come from the germline V gene. CDR3 DNA: TGTGCCAGCAGTCAGACTAGCGGGACCTTGCGAAATGAGCAGTTCTTC. Its protein is CASSQTSGTLRNEQFF.

This clonotype appeared many times. The V and J genes are TRBV4-1 and TRBJ1-2; weak D call: TRBD1 (6 bases). The germline V and J ends were trimmed by 4 bases and 7 bases, with 19 bases remaining between them. Germline V CDR1 and CDR2: MGHRA, YSYEKL. This CDR3 contains 15 residues. The CDR3 nucleotides read TGCGCCAGCAGCCCCGGACAGACCGGCCAGGGTGGCTACACCTTC. Translating it yields CASSPGQTGQGGYTF.

This clonotype came up many times. The chain employs TRBV20-1 and TRBJ2-1; possibly TRBD2 for D (6 bases). The V end was cut by 3 bases, the J end by 7 bases, with 19 bases between. Germline V gene sequence: CDR1 DFQATT, CDR2 SNEGSKA (reference sequence). The CDR3 is 15 residues long. CDR3 region: CSASGMRGPENEQFF. In nucleotides, the CDR3 is TGCAGTGCTAGTGGTATGCGGGGACCGGAGAATGAGCAGTTCTTC.